This TCR beta chain was obtained from a study of identical twins. Findings of the study overall: Instead of following the same donors, the conclusions were based on cross-sectional statistical analysis.

CDR3 length: 12 amino acids. Trimming left V 6 bases short and J 3 bases short, with 11 bases between. The germline CDR1 and CDR2 sequences are DFQATT and SNEGSKA (reference sequence). From the 5' RACE reads, TCRdb called clonotypes with MiXCR, one entry per CDR3 protein. The data show around 1.7 million distinct CDR3 sequences, roughly 35% seen once. A note on this clonotype: Its antigen is still unknown.

Each donor (without exception) was a healthy Caucasian. This rearrangement joins TRBV20-1 to TRBJ1-1; no definite D call. The clonotype was recovered from a newborn girl in good health. Material for sequencing was cord blood. CDR3 in amino acids: CSAILRDTEAFF. CDR3 bases: TGCAGTGCCATTCTGAGGGACACTGAAGCTTTCTTT.